This T cell receptor (beta chain) originates from a study of T cell responses to AZD1222 COVID-19 vaccine. This table comes from immunoSEQ multiplex PCR, and its TCRdb copy is limited to in-frame clones, with some not included. The sample has 150,000 or so clones; around four fifths are singletons. Overall study findings and caveats: Spike-specific TCR breadth and depth grew following two AZD1222 doses.

This clone was counted a single time. Antigen specificity is unknown. The junction had 5 bases not matched to a gene; V was cut back by 4 bases and J by 4 bases. The CDR3 has 15 residues. Germline V CDR1 and CDR2: SGHKS, YYEKEE (reference sequence). The V call is TRBV5-5, the J call TRBJ1-4, with 9 bases that match TRBD1. The input for sequencing was peripheral blood, taken on day 0 of MenACWY control vaccination. The sequence was collected from an adult in good health. CDR3 DNA: TGTGCCAGCAGCAATCGACAGGGGGTTAATGAAAAACTGTTTTTT. Its protein is CASSNRQGVNEKLFF.